The sequence of this T cell receptor beta chain was determined in a study of CD8+CD57+ T cells in acquired aplastic anemia. Study-level background: DNA recovered from sorted CD4+ and CD8+ cells had a mean of approximately 3.5 ug. Sequencing produced an average of roughly 10 million reads per healthy donor for CD4+ cells.

V lost 1 base, J lost 7 bases, and 13 bases lay in between. This CDR3 has 15 residues. Germline assignment: CDR1 LNHNV and CDR2 YYDKDF (reference sequence). Notes on this clonotype: Its antigen is not known.

Template material for TCR beta VDJ and CDR3 profiling consisted of genomic DNA. TCRdb independently ran MiXCR on the reads; one entry per CDR3 protein. The sample has approximately 200,000 distinct CDR3 sequences; roughly half are singletons. General study results and limits: A set of twenty-nine CD8+ CDR3 sequences was shared between patients and controls, and these sequences appeared highly expressed in patients. Patients were compared with controls for CD8+ Simpson's diversity, and no significant difference emerged.

Sequenced material: sorted CD4+, CD8+, or CD8+CD57+ T cells (not recorded which) from PBMCs. The TCR comes from a human donor in good health, serving as a control. This chain uses TRBV15 with TRBJ1-4; a weak D match, TRBD1 (6 bases). This CDR3 is CATSRGGQKSEKLFF. As DNA, the CDR3 is TGTGCCACCAGCAGAGGGGGGCAGAAAAGTGAAAAACTGTTTTTT.